The source of this TCR beta chain is a study of human T cells and chemical hapten exposure. In the study overall: An approximately 2 cm by approximately 2 cm inner upper arm patch received 2% DPC for sensitization. A mostly female patient group had alopecia areata, totalis or universalis.

This clonotype was recorded at least ten times. Time point reported: patch test 1, 2 weeks after DPC sensitization. As for treatment: therapeutic diphenylcyclopropenone sensitization with weekly scalp DPC. Sample donors consisted of patients with alopecia, aged 18 to 70 years, who were suitable for DPC. TCRdb redid the calling of the RACE reads with MiXCR, one entry per CDR3 protein. Seen here are 370,000 or so distinct CDR3 sequences, about 4.4% observed once, and the top ten hold approximately 2.5%. Germline V gene sequence: CDR1 LGHNA, CDR2 YSLEER. V lost 1 base to trimming and J lost 5 bases, with 8 bases between them. CDR3 length equals 14 residues.

The J gene is TRBJ1-4, the V gene TRBV4-3; unclear D gene. This specimen was whole blood, taken in connection with sensitization to the hapten diphenylcyclopropenone (DPC). The clonotype originates from a woman aged 50 to 65 with alopecia areata. Some clones in this sample may be carry-over from other donors' samples. Here the CDR3 reads CASSQANKNEKLFF. In nucleotides, the CDR3 is TGCGCCAGCAGCCAAGCGAACAAGAATGAAAAACTGTTTTTT.